This T cell receptor beta chain was documented in a study of blood T cells in healthy people across ages. Sample-barcoded 5' priming and a J-beta primer mix drove a second PCR of roughly 6 to 12 cycles. Each CDR3 protein gets one entry after TCRdb re-called the 5' RACE reads with MiXCR. This table has roughly 1,700,000 distinct CDR3 sequences, about 28% appearing once. The V and J ends lost 6 bases and 4 bases respectively, with 11 bases between them. Germline V gene data show CDR1 as MNHEY and CDR2 as SMNVEV (reference sequence). This CDR3 has 13 amino acids. The V call is TRBV27, the J call TRBJ2-3; TRBD1 might be the D (6 bases). The origin of this receptor is a woman aged 25 to 39 in good health. The sample taken for sequencing was blood. The CDR3, as DNA: TGTGCCAGCAGAATCCAGGGGCCAGATACGCAGTATTTT. This sequence encodes CASRIQGPDTQYF.